A single T cell receptor (beta chain) is shown here with its context. No antigen is known for it. Trimming stripped 1 base from V and 10 bases from J, with 6 bases between. Germline CDR1 is SGHDT and CDR2 is YYEEEE. CDR3 length: 11 amino acids. The data originate from a study of T-cell memory formation after mild COVID-19. Each CDR3 protein is one row after TCRdb ran MiXCR on the 5' RACE reads. The sample consists of 350,000 to 450,000 distinct CDR3 sequences, around 14% of them appearing once. The study's findings and limits: There were some responding clones in pre-infection memory, which suggested that cross-reactive memory had joined. The main location of contracting CD4+ clones was CM and EM, and that of contracting CD8+ clones was EMRA. Day 15 to 85 contractors were CD4/CD8 balanced; later expanders leaned CD4+.

The source of this sequence is a man younger than 35 who had mild COVID-19 (a few samples of this study predate the infection). Cell type and time point are not known. This sequence joins TRBV5-6 and TRBJ2-1; D ambiguous. Material for sequencing was PBMCs or a T cell subset sorted from them (not recorded which). DNA of the CDR3: TGTGCCAGCAGCTTGTCGGACGAGCAGTTCTTC. It encodes CASSLSDEQFF.